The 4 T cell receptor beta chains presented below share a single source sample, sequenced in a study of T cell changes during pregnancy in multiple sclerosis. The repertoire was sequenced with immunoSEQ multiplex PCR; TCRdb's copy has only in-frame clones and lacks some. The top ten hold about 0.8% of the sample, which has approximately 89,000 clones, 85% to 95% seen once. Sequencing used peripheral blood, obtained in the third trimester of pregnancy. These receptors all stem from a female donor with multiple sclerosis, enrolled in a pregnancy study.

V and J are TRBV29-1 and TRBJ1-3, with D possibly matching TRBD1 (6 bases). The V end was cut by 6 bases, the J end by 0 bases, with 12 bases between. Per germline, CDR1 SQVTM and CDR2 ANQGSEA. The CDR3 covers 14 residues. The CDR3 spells CSVTGQISGNTIYF. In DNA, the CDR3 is TGCAGCGTCACCGGACAGATCTCTGGAAACACCATATATTTT.

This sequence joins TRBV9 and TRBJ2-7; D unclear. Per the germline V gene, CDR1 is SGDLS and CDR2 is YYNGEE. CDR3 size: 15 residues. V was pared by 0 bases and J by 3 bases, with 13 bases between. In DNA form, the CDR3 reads TGTGCCAGCAGCGTAGGGGCCTTGGTTGGCTACGAGCAGTACTTC. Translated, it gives CASSVGALVGYEQYF. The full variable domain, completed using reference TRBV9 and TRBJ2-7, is DSGVTQTPKHLITATGQRVTLRCSPRSGDLSVYWYQQSLDQGLQFLIQYYNGEERAKGNILERFSAQQFPDLHSELNLSSLELGDSALYFCASSVGALVGYEQYFGPGTRLTVT.

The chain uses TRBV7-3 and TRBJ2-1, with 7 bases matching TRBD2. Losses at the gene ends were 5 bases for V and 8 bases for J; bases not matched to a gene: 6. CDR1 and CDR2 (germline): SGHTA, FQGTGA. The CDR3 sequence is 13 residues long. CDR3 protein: CASSRGLGYEQFF. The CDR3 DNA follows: TGTGCCAGCAGCCGCGGACTAGGCTATGAGCAGTTCTTC.

CDR3 residues: CSVAGQGSSYEQYF. CDR3 DNA: TGCAGCGTTGCGGGACAGGGGAGCTCCTACGAGCAGTACTTC. This chain connects TRBV29-1 to TRBJ2-7; 10 nucleotides match TRBD1. Germline CDR1 reads SQVTM; CDR2 reads ANQGSEA. Unmatched junction bases numbered 3, after V lost 4 bases and J lost 0 bases. The CDR3 sequence is 14 residues long.